This is a list of T cell receptor beta chains from one sample in a study of blood T cell repertoires in COVID-19. Profiled with immunoSEQ multiplex PCR; TCRdb holds only in-frame clones, not every one. This sample has 75,000 to 100,000 clones, with around 87% found just once. Sample: peripheral blood. The receptor source for this set is a woman aged 80 or over with acute or convalescent COVID-19. Each CDR3 is given with its conserved first and last residue. The order of the fields is clone size, V gene, D gene, J gene, CDR3 DNA, CDR3 protein. D genes are given only for firm matches. A row's size may be missing; if present it is once, few, many or a size class.

-	TRBV5-1	TRBD2	TRBJ2-1	TGCGCCAGCAGCTTGCTAGCGGGAGAACTTTACAATGAGCAGTTCTTC	CASSLLAGELYNEQFF
-	TRBV7-3	TRBD2	TRBJ2-2	TGTGCCAGCAGCTTCGCTAGCGGGAGGAACACCGGGGAGCTGTTTTTT	CASSFASGRNTGELFF
-	TRBV3-1/TRBV3-2	-	TRBJ1-3	TGTGCCAGCAGCCAATCCTCGAGCTCTGGAAACACCATATATTTT	CASSQSSSSGNTIYF
once	TRBV27	-	TRBJ1-1	TGTGCCAGCAGTCCCCGGGACACCTTGGATGCTTTCTTT	CASSPRDTLDAFF
-	TRBV6-8	-	TRBJ1-5	TGTGCCAGCTTTTACAGGGAAAATCAGCCCCAGCATTTT	CASFYRENQPQHF
-	TRBV10-1	TRBD2	TRBJ2-1	TGCGCCAGCAGTGAGTGGACTAGCGGGAACAATGAGCAGTTCTTC	CASSEWTSGNNEQFF
-	TRBV11-2	-	TRBJ1-2	TGTGCCAGCTCGGAGGGGCTGTTCTATGGCTACACCTTC	CASSEGLFYGYTF
-	TRBV11-2	-	TRBJ1-1	TGTGCCAGCAGCTCTCTCTTGGGGCCAGACACTGAAGCTTTCTTT	CASSSLLGPDTEAFF
-	TRBV27	-	TRBJ1-1	TGTGCCAGCACTCCAGGGGCGAACACTGAAGCTTTCTTT	CASTPGANTEAFF
-	TRBV19	TRBD1	TRBJ1-1	TGTGCCAGCAAACCCCGGGACAGGGCATCTGAAGCTTTCTTT	CASKPRDRASEAFF
-	TRBV5-1	-	TRBJ1-1	TGCGCCAGCAGCTTGGGTGACACGGCAGCTGAAGCTTTCTTT	CASSLGDTAAEAFF
-	TRBV19	-	TRBJ1-1	TGTGCCAGTATCAACTTTCCGGGGAACACTGAAGCTTTCTTT	CASINFPGNTEAFF
-	TRBV7-3	TRBD2	TRBJ2-3	TGTGCCAGCAGCCCGGGAGGAGATACGCAGTATTTT	CASSPGGDTQYF
-	TRBV29-1	TRBD1	TRBJ2-3	TGCAGCGTTTCTACACCGGGACAGGGTTCAGATACGCAGTATTTT	CSVSTPGQGSDTQYF
-	TRBV6-5	-	TRBJ1-6	TGTGCCAGCAGCTACTCCCCTGCGGTCGGGAGTTCACCCCTCCACTTT	CASSYSPAVGSSPLHF
-	TRBV18	TRBD1	TRBJ1-6	TGTGCCAGCTCACCCCAGGGGGAGACCCTCCACTTT	CASSPQGETLHF
few	TRBV14	TRBD1	TRBJ2-2	TGTGCCAGCAGCACCCGCTTGACAGGGACCGGGGAGCTGTTTTTT	CASSTRLTGTGELFF
-	TRBV9	TRBD2	TRBJ2-5	TGTGCCAGCAGCGTGACTAGCGGGCAAGAGACCCAGTACTTC	CASSVTSGQETQYF
-	TRBV10-3	-	TRBJ2-1	TGTGCCACCGAGCGAGACCGGTCCTACAATGAGCAGTTCTTC	CATERDRSYNEQFF
-	TRBV4-3	-	TRBJ2-7	TGCGCCAGCAGCCAAGAACCAGGGCCCGAGCAGTACTTC	CASSQEPGPEQYF
few	TRBV3-1/TRBV3-2	TRBD2	TRBJ2-5	TGTGCCAGCAGCCAAGCACCCCGGGGGGGCCAAGAGACCCAGTACTTC	CASSQAPRGGQETQYF
few	TRBV19	TRBD2	TRBJ2-7	TGTGCCAGCGGGACTAGCGGGAGGGCCAGCTCCTACGAGCAGTACTTC	CASGTSGRASSYEQYF
-	TRBV27	TRBD1	TRBJ1-2	TGTGCCAGCAGACGGGGACAGGCCGATTACGGCTACACCTTC	CASRRGQADYGYTF
-	TRBV27	-	TRBJ1-6	TGTGCCAGCAGTTTATATAGGGAGGCTTCACCCCTCCACTTT	CASSLYREASPLHF
-	TRBV12-3/TRBV12-4	-	TRBJ2-2	TGTGCCAGCAGGCTACCAACCGGGGAGCTGTTTTTT	CASRLPTGELFF
-	TRBV7-6	TRBD1	TRBJ2-3	TGTGCCAGCGGGGAAGGGGGCGGAAGCACAGATACGCAGTATTTT	CASGEGGGSTDTQYF
-	TRBV5-6	-	TRBJ1-4	TGTGCCAGCAGCTTGGCTGGCCGGCGGGAAAAACTGTTTTTT	CASSLAGRREKLFF
-	TRBV5-1	TRBD1	TRBJ1-2	TGCGCCAGCAGCCCCCGGAGGGACAGAAACTATGGCTACACCTTC	CASSPRRDRNYGYTF
few	TRBV7-2	-	TRBJ1-2	TGTGCCAGCAGCTTACCCGGACAGGGCTACACCTTC	CASSLPGQGYTF
-	TRBV7-9	-	TRBJ1-4	TGTGCCAGCAGCTTATATTCCGGGAATGAAAAACTGTTTTTT	CASSLYSGNEKLFF
-	TRBV25-1	-	TRBJ2-2	TGTGCCAGCAGTGCGCGGCATTCGAACACCGGGGAGCTGTTTTTT	CASSARHSNTGELFF
-	TRBV3-1/TRBV3-2	-	TRBJ2-3	TGTGCCAGCAGCCAAGGGCCCCAGGGTACAGATACGCAGTATTTT	CASSQGPQGTDTQYF
-	TRBV2	TRBD1	TRBJ2-3	TGTGCCAGCAGACCGACAGGGGGAGAAACAGATACGCAGTATTTT	CASRPTGGETDTQYF
-	TRBV19	TRBD2	TRBJ2-3	TGTGCCAGTAGGTATTCGGGGGGAACAGATACGCAGTATTTT	CASRYSGGTDTQYF
-	TRBV5-1	-	TRBJ1-2	TGCGCCAGCAGTCTCGAACCTGGCGGGGCTGGCTACACCTTC	CASSLEPGGAGYTF
-	TRBV5-1	TRBD1	TRBJ1-1	TGCGCCAGCAGCCTACAGGGGGACTATGAAGCTTTCTTT	CASSLQGDYEAFF
-	TRBV30	TRBD1	TRBJ1-2	TGTGCCTGGAGAGCGGACAGGGCCTATGGCTACACCTTC	CAWRADRAYGYTF
-	TRBV3-1/TRBV3-2	-	TRBJ2-5	TGTGCCAGCAGCCAAACGACCTACAGGAGTTCCCAAGAGACCCAGTACTTC	CASSQTTYRSSQETQYF
-	TRBV5-4	TRBD1	TRBJ2-5	TGTGCCAGCAGGGACAGGTCGTTCGAGACCCAGTACTTC	CASRDRSFETQYF
-	TRBV30	TRBD1	TRBJ1-2	TGTGCCTGGGGGACAGGGGCTTTAAATGGCTACACCTTC	CAWGTGALNGYTF
-	TRBV6-5	TRBD1	TRBJ2-5	TGTGCCAGCAGCCCGACAGGGGGCGGAGAGACCCAGTACTTC	CASSPTGGGETQYF
-	TRBV19	-	TRBJ2-1	TGTGCCAGTAGTTCCTTTTTGTCCATCCGGTACAATGAGCAGTTCTTC	CASSSFLSIRYNEQFF
once	TRBV13	TRBD1	TRBJ2-7	TGTGCCAGCAGCTTACTGCAGGGGGCCTACGAGCAGTACTTC	CASSLLQGAYEQYF
-	TRBV4-2	TRBD2	TRBJ2-2	TGTGCCAGCAGCCAAGCGGGGGGGCAGAGCGGGGAGCTGTTTTTT	CASSQAGGQSGELFF
-	TRBV4-2	-	TRBJ2-5	TGTGCCAGCAGCTCCCCTCTGGGAAACCAGGGCGAAGAGACCCAGTACTTC	CASSSPLGNQGEETQYF
once	TRBV12-5	-	TRBJ2-7	TGTGCTAGTGCGCAGTGGGAGTTCGGCGAGCAGTACTTC	CASAQWEFGEQYF
-	TRBV18	TRBD1	TRBJ1-5	TGTGCCAGCTCCCTACTACAAGGGGGCGGCAATCAGCCCCAGCATTTT	CASSLLQGGGNQPQHF
-	TRBV30	TRBD2	TRBJ2-5	TGTGCCTGGAGTCCGGGACTAGCGGGGGGGACCCAGTACTTC	CAWSPGLAGGTQYF
-	TRBV6-5	-	TRBJ1-3	TGTGCCAGCAGCCTCAGGGGAGGGCAAGGAAACACCATATATTTT	CASSLRGGQGNTIYF
-	TRBV27	-	TRBJ2-1	TGTGCCAGCAGTCAGAGGGTTGGAAGCCACAATGAGCAGTTCTTC	CASSQRVGSHNEQFF
-	TRBV6-5	-	TRBJ1-3	TGTGCCACCAGCCGGGGTTCCTTCTCTGGAAACACCATATATTTT	CATSRGSFSGNTIYF
-	TRBV5-1	-	TRBJ1-2	TGCGCCAGCAGCTTGGGATTGCAGGGGCGAGGCTACTTC	CASSLGLQGRGYF
-	TRBV18	-	TRBJ1-2	TGTGCCAGCTCACCACCGCTAAGGAGCCCAAGTAACTATGGCTACACCTTC	CASSPPLRSPSNYGYTF
-	TRBV10-3	TRBD1	TRBJ2-3	TGTGCCATTCGACAGGGGGCAGATACGCAGTATTTT	CAIRQGADTQYF
-	TRBV5-1	-	TRBJ1-5	TGCGCCAGCAGCTTGATGGGGGGGGATCAGCCCCAGCATTTT	CASSLMGGDQPQHF